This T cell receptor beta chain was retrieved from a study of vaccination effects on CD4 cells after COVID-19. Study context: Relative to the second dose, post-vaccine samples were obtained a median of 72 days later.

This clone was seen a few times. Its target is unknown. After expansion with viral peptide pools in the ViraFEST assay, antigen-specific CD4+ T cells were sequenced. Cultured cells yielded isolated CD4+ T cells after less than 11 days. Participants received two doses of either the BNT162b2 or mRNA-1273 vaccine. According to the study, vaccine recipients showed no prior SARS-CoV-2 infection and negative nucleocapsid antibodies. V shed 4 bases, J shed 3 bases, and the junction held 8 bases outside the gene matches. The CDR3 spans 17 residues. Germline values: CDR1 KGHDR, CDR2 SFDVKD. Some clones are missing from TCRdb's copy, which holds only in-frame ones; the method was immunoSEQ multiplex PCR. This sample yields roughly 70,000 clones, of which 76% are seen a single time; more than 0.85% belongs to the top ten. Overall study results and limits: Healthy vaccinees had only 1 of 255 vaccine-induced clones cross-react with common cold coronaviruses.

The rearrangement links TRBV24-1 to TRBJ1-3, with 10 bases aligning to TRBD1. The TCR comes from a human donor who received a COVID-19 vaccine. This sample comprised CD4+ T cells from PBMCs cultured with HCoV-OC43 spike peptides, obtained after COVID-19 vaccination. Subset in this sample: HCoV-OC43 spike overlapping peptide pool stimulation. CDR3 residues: CATSDRPGTGVGNTIYF. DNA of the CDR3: TGTGCCACCAGTGACCGTCCCGGGACAGGGGTTGGAAACACCATATATTTT.